The rows below give T cell receptor beta chains drawn from one sample of a study of vaccination and CD4 T cells after COVID-19. TCRdb re-derived calls from the PCR reads in MiXCR, one entry per CDR3 protein. The data show around 9,500 distinct CDR3 sequences, 34% seen once. These receptors' targets are unknown. The sequencing sample was made of CD4+ T cells from blood, cultured in vitro. The receptors shown here come from a human donor in good health. Both conserved end residues are part of each CDR3. Each record gives: J gene, V gene, clone size, D gene, CDR3 DNA, CDR3 protein. The D gene is left open where the match is weak. Clone sizes are given selectively: once, few, many, or a class where the clone is expanded.

j_call: TRBJ2-7
v_call: TRBV11-2
clone_size: few
d_call: NA
cdr3_nt: TGTGCCAGCAGCTTAGAGATGCCCGAGCAGTACTTC
cdr3_aa: CASSLEMPEQYF

j_call: TRBJ1-5
v_call: TRBV6-1
clone_size: few
d_call: TRBD1
cdr3_nt: TGTGCCAGCAGTGACGGGACAGGGGTCAGGAATCAGCCCCAGCATTTT
cdr3_aa: CASSDGTGVRNQPQHF

j_call: TRBJ1-1
v_call: TRBV15
clone_size: NA
d_call: NA
cdr3_nt: TGTGCCACCAGCAGAGGTCACCCGGACACTGAAGCTTTCTTT
cdr3_aa: CATSRGHPDTEAFF

j_call: TRBJ1-5
v_call: TRBV19
clone_size: NA
d_call: NA
cdr3_nt: TGTGCCAGTAGTCGGGTGAGTCAGCCCCAGCATTTT
cdr3_aa: CASSRVSQPQHF

j_call: TRBJ1-2
v_call: TRBV29-1
clone_size: few
d_call: TRBD1
cdr3_nt: TGCAGCGTTCAAGACCGGGACAGGGGGGTTGGCTACACCTTC
cdr3_aa: CSVQDRDRGVGYTF

j_call: TRBJ1-2
v_call: TRBV11-2
clone_size: few
d_call: TRBD1
cdr3_nt: TGTGCCAGCAGCTTAGAGAACGCGGGACAGATCAACTATGGCTACACCTTC
cdr3_aa: CASSLENAGQINYGYTF

j_call: TRBJ1-5
v_call: TRBV6-1
clone_size: NA
d_call: NA
cdr3_nt: TGTGCCAGCAGCTCCGGGTGGGGGGAAGGCAATCAGCCCCAGCATTTT
cdr3_aa: CASSSGWGEGNQPQHF

j_call: TRBJ1-5
v_call: TRBV20-1
clone_size: medium-sized
d_call: NA
cdr3_nt: TGCAGTGCTAGTCCAGGGCTGAGCAATCAGCCCCAGCATTTT
cdr3_aa: CSASPGLSNQPQHF

j_call: TRBJ1-1
v_call: TRBV6-5
clone_size: NA
d_call: NA
cdr3_nt: TGTGCCAGCAGTTACTCGAATAATAGGGACACTGAAGCTTTCTTT
cdr3_aa: CASSYSNNRDTEAFF

j_call: TRBJ1-3
v_call: TRBV5-4
clone_size: once
d_call: NA
cdr3_nt: TGTGCCAGCAGCTTGGACCGGGCTGGAAACACCATATATTTT
cdr3_aa: CASSLDRAGNTIYF

j_call: TRBJ2-5
v_call: TRBV20-1
clone_size: few
d_call: TRBD1
cdr3_nt: TGCAGTGCCTTCCCCCTCGGACAGGGTGGAGAGACCCAGTACTTC
cdr3_aa: CSAFPLGQGGETQYF

j_call: TRBJ1-1
v_call: TRBV6-5
clone_size: NA
d_call: NA
cdr3_nt: TGTGCCAGCAGTTACAACGCAGGGGTTAACACTGAAGCTTTCTTT
cdr3_aa: CASSYNAGVNTEAFF

j_call: TRBJ2-3
v_call: TRBV7-2
clone_size: NA
d_call: NA
cdr3_nt: TGTGCCAGCAGACTTGTAGGTTCGGATACGCAGTATTTT
cdr3_aa: CASRLVGSDTQYF

j_call: TRBJ2-7
v_call: TRBV7-9
clone_size: NA
d_call: TRBD2
cdr3_nt: TGTGCCAGCAGCGCTACCGGGACTAGCGGGATCTACGAGCAGTACTTC
cdr3_aa: CASSATGTSGIYEQYF

j_call: TRBJ1-5
v_call: TRBV19
clone_size: NA
d_call: NA
cdr3_nt: TGTGCCAGTAGTATTAAGGGGGAAGGTCAGCCCCAGCATTTT
cdr3_aa: CASSIKGEGQPQHF

j_call: TRBJ1-1
v_call: TRBV6-5
clone_size: few
d_call: NA
cdr3_nt: TGTGCCAGCAGTTCCCAGGGGCTTGAAGCTTTCTTT
cdr3_aa: CASSSQGLEAFF

j_call: TRBJ1-4
v_call: TRBV7-8
clone_size: NA
d_call: NA
cdr3_nt: TGTGCCAGCAGCTTAGGAGGGGGAAAACTGTTTTTT
cdr3_aa: CASSLGGGKLFF

j_call: TRBJ1-2
v_call: TRBV10-3
clone_size: NA
d_call: NA
cdr3_nt: TGTGCCATCAGTGAGTCGACGGGGGCGATATATGGCTACACCTTC
cdr3_aa: CAISESTGAIYGYTF

j_call: TRBJ2-2
v_call: TRBV20-1
clone_size: few
d_call: NA
cdr3_nt: TGCAGTGCCCCCGTGGTGGCGAACACCGGGGAGCTGTTTTTT
cdr3_aa: CSAPVVANTGELFF

j_call: TRBJ1-6
v_call: TRBV7-7
clone_size: NA
d_call: NA
cdr3_nt: TGTGCCACCAGGGCCGGGAATAATTCACCCCTCCACTTT
cdr3_aa: CATRAGNNSPLHF

j_call: TRBJ2-2
v_call: TRBV2
clone_size: NA
d_call: NA
cdr3_nt: TGTGCCAGCAGGTGGGGGACCGGGGAGCTGTTTTTT
cdr3_aa: CASRWGTGELFF

j_call: TRBJ1-5
v_call: TRBV7-2
clone_size: NA
d_call: NA
cdr3_nt: TGTGCCAGCAGCTTAGTAGGGGGATATAGGAATCAGCCCCAGCATTTT
cdr3_aa: CASSLVGGYRNQPQHF

j_call: TRBJ2-3
v_call: TRBV5-1
clone_size: NA
d_call: NA
cdr3_nt: TGCGCCAGCAGCTTGGACGGAGATACGCAGTATTTT
cdr3_aa: CASSLDGDTQYF

j_call: TRBJ2-1
v_call: TRBV20-1
clone_size: few
d_call: NA
cdr3_nt: TGCAGTGCCCAACGGGCACTCCCCGATGAGCAGTTCTTC
cdr3_aa: CSAQRALPDEQFF

j_call: TRBJ2-2
v_call: TRBV6-4
clone_size: few
d_call: NA
cdr3_nt: TGTGCCAGCAGTGAGGTTGGCACCGGGGAGCTGTTTTTT
cdr3_aa: CASSEVGTGELFF

j_call: TRBJ1-1
v_call: TRBV6-1
clone_size: NA
d_call: NA
cdr3_nt: TGTGCCAGCAGTGTGCCCAGGGGCCGGAATGAAGCTTTCTTT
cdr3_aa: CASSVPRGRNEAFF

j_call: TRBJ1-1
v_call: TRBV29-1
clone_size: NA
d_call: TRBD1
cdr3_nt: TGCAGCGGGGGGACAGGGGTGGGCACTGAAGCTTTCTTT
cdr3_aa: CSGGTGVGTEAFF